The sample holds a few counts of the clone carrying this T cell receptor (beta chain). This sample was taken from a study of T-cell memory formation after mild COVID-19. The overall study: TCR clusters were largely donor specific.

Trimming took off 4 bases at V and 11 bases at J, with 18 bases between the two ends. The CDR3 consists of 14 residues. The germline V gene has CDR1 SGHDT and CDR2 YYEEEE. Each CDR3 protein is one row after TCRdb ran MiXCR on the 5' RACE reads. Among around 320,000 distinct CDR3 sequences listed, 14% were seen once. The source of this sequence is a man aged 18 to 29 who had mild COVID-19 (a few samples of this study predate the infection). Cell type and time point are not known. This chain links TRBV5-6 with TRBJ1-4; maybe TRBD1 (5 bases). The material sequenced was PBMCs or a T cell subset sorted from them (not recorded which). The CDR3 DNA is TGTGCCAGCAGCAGGGACGGGACCGGGGGGAAACTGTTTTTT. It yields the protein CASSRDGTGGKLFF. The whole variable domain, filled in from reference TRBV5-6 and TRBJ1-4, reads DAGVTQSPTHLIKTRGQQVTLRCSPKSGHDTVSWYQQALGQGPQFIFQYYEEEERQRGNFPDRFSGHQFPNYSSELNVNALLLGDSALYLCASSRDGTGGKLFFGSGTQLSVL.